This T cell receptor (beta chain) is drawn from a study of OX40 agonist ivuxolimab in advanced cancers. Study details: Partial responses were achieved by three patients, of whom one had hepatocellular carcinoma and two had cutaneous melanoma.

Regarding the study as a whole: In CD8+ T cells, expanded clones were on average more numerous than in CD4+. Antigen specificity of clonally expanded peripheral T cells was not established.

Researchers took blood at baseline, on cycle 4 day 1, and on cycle 7 day 1. Trimming removed 6 bases at V and 1 base at J, with 9 bases between. CDR1 and CDR2 (germline): MDHEN, SYDVKM. The CDR3 has 13 residues. About this clone: The antigen remains undetermined.

Profiled with immunoSEQ multiplex PCR; TCRdb holds only in-frame clones, not every one. Found here are 52,000 or so clones, less than 90% of them singletons; the top ten hold about 3%. This specimen consisted of CD4+ or CD8+ T cells sorted from blood, obtained in a trial of the OX40 agonist ivuxolimab. This sequence joins TRBV28 and TRBJ2-5; D perhaps matches TRBD1 (5 bases). This receptor was taken from an adult with an advanced solid tumor such as melanoma, head and neck, liver or kidney cancer. The CDR3 reads CASSPGSQETQYF. As DNA, the CDR3 is TGTGCCAGCAGCCCAGGGTCCCAAGAGACCCAGTACTTC.